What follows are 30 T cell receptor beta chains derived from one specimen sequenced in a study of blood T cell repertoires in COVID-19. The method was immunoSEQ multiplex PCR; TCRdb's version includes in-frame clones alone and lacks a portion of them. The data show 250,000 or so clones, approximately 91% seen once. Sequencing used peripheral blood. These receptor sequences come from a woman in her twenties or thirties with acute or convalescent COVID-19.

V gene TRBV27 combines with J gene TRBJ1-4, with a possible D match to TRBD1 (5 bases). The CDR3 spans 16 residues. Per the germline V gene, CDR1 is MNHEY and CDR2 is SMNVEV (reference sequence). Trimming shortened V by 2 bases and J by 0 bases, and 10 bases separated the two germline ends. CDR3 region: CASSLEGRATNEKLFF. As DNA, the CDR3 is TGTGCCAGCAGTTTAGAGGGGAGGGCAACTAATGAAAAACTGTTTTTT.

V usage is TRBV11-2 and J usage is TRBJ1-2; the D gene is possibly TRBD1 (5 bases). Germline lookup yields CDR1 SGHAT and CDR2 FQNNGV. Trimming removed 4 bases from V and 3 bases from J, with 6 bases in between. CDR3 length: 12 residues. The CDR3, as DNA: TGTGCCAGCAGCTCCAGGGACTATGGCTACACCTTC. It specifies CASSSRDYGYTF.

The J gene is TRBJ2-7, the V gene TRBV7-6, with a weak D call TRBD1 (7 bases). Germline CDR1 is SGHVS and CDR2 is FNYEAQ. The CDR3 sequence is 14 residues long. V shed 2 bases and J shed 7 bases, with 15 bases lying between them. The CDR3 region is CASSLQGGGREQYF. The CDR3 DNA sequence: TGTGCCAGCAGCTTACAGGGGGGAGGACGAGAGCAGTACTTC.

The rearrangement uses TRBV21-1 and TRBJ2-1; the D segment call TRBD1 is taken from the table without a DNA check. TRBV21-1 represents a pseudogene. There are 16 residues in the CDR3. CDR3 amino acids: CASSKVSGNRHNEQFF. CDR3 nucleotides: TGTGCCAGCAGCAAAGTTTCAGGGAACAGGCACAATGAGCAGTTCTTC.

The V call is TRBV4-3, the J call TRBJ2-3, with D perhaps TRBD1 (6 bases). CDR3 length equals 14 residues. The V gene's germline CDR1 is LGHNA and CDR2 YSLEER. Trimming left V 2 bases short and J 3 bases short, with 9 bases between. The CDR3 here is CASSQTRGTDTQYF. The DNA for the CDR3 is TGCGCCAGCAGCCAAACAAGGGGGACAGATACGCAGTATTTT.

Here the CDR3 DNA reads TGTGCCAGCAGCTTAGCCCGCGCTATATTAACTAGAGACAATGAGCAGTTCTTC. Translating gives CASSLARAILTRDNEQFF. The V call is TRBV7-6, the J call TRBJ2-1, with a tentative D call TRBD2 (5 bases). V gave up 0 bases and J gave up 5 bases, with 20 bases separating them. Germline assignment: CDR1 SGHVS and CDR2 FNYEAQ. The CDR3 runs to 18 residues. The variable domain in full, with the rest retrieved from reference TRBV7-6 and TRBJ2-1, is GAGVSQSPRYKVTKRGQDVALRCDPISGHVSLYWYRQALGQGPEFLTYFNYEAQQDKSGLPNDRFSAERPEGSISTLTIQRTEQRDSAMYRCASSLARAILTRDNEQFFGPGTRLTVL.

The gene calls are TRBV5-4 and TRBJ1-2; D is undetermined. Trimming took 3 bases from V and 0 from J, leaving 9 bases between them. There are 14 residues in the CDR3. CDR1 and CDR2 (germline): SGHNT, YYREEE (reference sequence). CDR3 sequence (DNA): TGTGCCAGCAGCTCACGGGATTCTAACTATGGCTACACCTTC. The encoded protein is CASSSRDSNYGYTF.

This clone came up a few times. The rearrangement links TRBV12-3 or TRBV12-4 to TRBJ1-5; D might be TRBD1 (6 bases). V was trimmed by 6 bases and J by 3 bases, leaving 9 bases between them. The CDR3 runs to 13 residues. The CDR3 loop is CASRRQANQPQHF. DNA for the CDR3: TGTGCCAGCAGACGACAGGCCAATCAGCCCCAGCATTTT.

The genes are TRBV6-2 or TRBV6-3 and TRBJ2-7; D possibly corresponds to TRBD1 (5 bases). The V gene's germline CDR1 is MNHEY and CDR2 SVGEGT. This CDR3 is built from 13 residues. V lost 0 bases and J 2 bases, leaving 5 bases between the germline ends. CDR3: CASSYSDTYEQYF. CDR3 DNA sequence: TGTGCCAGCAGTTACTCGGACACCTACGAGCAGTACTTC.

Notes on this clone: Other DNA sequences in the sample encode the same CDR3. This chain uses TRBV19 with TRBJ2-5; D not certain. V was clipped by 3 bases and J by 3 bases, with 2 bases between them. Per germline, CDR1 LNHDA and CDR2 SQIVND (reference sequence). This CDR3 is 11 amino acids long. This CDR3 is CASSIKETQYF. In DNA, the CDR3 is TGTGCCAGTAGTATCAAAGAGACCCAGTACTTC.

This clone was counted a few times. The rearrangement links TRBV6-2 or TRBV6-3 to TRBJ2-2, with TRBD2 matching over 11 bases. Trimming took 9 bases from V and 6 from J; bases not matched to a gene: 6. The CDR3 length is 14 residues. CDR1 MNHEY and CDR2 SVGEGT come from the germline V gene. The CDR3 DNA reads TGTGCCAGTAGCGGGAGGGCCGGGCCCGGGGAGCTGTTTTTT. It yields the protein CASSGRAGPGELFF.

The CDR3 loop is CAIRGLTDTQYF. The CDR3 bases are TGTGCCATCAGGGGACTCACAGATACGCAGTATTTT. The genes are TRBV10-3 and TRBJ2-3; maybe TRBD2 (6 bases). The length of the CDR3 is 12 residues. V lost 6 bases and J lost 2, with 6 bases in between. The germline V gene has CDR1 ENHRY and CDR2 SYGVKD.

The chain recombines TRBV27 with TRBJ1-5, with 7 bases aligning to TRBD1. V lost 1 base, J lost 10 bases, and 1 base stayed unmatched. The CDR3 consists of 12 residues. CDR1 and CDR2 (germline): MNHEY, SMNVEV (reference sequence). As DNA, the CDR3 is TGTGCCAGCAGTTTATTAGGGGGCCCCCAGCATTTT. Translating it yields CASSLLGGPQHF.

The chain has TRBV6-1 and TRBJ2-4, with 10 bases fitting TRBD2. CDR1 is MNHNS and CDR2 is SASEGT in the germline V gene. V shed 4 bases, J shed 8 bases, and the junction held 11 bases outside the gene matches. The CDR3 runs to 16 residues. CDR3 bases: TGTGCCAGCAGTGGCCTAGCGGGAGTGAAGTTAGACATTCAGTACTTC. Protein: CASSGLAGVKLDIQYF.

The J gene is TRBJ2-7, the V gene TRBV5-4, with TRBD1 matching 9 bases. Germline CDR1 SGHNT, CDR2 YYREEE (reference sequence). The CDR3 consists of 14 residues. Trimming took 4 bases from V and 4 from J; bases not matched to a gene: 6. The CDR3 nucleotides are TGTGCCAGCAGCGGGGGACAGGGAGGTTACGAGCAGTACTTC. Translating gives CASSGGQGGYEQYF.

The CDR3: CAIRGLANEQYF. CDR3 nucleotide sequence: TGTGCCATCAGAGGACTGGCAAACGAGCAGTACTTC. V usage is TRBV10-3 and J usage is TRBJ2-7; D may be TRBD2 (5 bases). The CDR3 is made up of 12 amino acids. Trimming left V 6 bases short and J 5 bases short, with 11 bases between. Germline V gene sequence: CDR1 ENHRY, CDR2 SYGVKD.

CDR3 nucleotide sequence: TGTGCCAGCAGGAGTCTAGCGGGCCTAGATACGCAGTATTTT. It encodes CASRSLAGLDTQYF. The chain recombines TRBV27 with TRBJ2-3, with TRBD2 identical over 8 bases. Germline V gene data show CDR1 as MNHEY and CDR2 as SMNVEV (reference sequence). There are 14 residues in the CDR3. With V trimmed by 6 bases and J by 5 bases, 7 bases remained unmatched.

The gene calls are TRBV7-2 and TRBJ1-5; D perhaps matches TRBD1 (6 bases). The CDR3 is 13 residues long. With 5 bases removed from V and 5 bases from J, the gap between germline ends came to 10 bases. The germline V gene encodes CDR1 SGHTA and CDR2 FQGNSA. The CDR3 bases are TGTGCCAGCAGCGCCCGGACAGATCAGCCCCAGCATTTT. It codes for CASSARTDQPQHF.

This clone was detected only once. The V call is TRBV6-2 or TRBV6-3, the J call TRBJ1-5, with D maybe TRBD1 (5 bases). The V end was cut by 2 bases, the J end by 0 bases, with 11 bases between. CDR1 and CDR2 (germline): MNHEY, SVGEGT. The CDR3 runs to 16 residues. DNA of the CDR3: TGTGCCAGCAGTTACGCGGGGGGAGATAGCAATCAGCCCCAGCATTTT. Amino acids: CASSYAGGDSNQPQHF.

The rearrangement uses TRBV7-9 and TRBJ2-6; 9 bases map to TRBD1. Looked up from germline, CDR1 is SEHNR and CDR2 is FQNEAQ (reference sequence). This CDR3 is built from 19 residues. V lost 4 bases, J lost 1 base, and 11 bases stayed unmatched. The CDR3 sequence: CASSSRRTGGNSGANVLTF. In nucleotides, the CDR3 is TGTGCCAGCAGCTCTCGCCGAACAGGGGGCAATTCTGGGGCCAACGTCCTGACTTTC.

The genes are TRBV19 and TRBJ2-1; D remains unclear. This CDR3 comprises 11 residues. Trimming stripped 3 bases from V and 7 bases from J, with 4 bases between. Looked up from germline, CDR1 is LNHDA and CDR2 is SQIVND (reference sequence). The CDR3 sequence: CASSISNEQFF. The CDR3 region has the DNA TGTGCCAGTAGTATCAGTAATGAGCAGTTCTTC.

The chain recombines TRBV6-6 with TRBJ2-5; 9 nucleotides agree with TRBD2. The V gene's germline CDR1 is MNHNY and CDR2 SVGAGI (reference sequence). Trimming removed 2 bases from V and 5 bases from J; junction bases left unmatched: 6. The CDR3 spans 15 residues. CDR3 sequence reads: CASSYRREGQETQYF. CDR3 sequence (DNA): TGTGCCAGCAGTTACCGGCGGGAGGGCCAGGAGACCCAGTACTTC.

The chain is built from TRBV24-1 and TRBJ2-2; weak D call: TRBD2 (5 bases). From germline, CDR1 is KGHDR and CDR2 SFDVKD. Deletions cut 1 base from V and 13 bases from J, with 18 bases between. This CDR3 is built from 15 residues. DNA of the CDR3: TGTGCCACCAGTGATTTCAGTAACGTAGCGAGAGGGCTGTTTTTT. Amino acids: CATSDFSNVARGLFF.

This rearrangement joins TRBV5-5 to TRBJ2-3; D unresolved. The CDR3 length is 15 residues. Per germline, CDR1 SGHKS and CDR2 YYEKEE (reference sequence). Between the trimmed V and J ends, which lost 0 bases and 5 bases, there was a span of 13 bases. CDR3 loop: CASSLENPRLDTQYF. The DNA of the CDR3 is TGTGCCAGCAGCTTGGAAAACCCTAGGTTAGATACGCAGTATTTT.

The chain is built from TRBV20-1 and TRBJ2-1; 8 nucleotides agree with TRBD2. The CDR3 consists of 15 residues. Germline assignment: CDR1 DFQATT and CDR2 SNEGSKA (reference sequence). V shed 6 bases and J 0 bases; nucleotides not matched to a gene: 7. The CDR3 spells CSASGLAGSYNEQFF. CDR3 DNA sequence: TGCAGTGCGAGTGGCCTAGCGGGCTCCTACAATGAGCAGTTCTTC.

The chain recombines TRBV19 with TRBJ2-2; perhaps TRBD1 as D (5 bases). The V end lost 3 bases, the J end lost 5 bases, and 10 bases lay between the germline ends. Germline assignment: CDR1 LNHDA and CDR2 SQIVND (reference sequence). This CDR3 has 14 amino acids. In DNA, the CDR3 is TGTGCCAGTAGTATTCAGACAGAAACCGGGGAGCTGTTTTTT. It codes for CASSIQTETGELFF.

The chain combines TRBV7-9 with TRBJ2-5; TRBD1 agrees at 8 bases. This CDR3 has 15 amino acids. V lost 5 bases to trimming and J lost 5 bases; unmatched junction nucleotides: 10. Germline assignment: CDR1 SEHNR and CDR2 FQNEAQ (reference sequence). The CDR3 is CASSPRAGGMETQYF. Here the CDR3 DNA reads TGTGCCAGCAGCCCCCGGGCAGGGGGCATGGAGACCCAGTACTTC.

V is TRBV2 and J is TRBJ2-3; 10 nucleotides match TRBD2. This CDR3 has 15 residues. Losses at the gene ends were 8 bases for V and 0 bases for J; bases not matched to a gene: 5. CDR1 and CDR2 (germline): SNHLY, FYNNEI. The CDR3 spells CASSGLADSTDTQYF. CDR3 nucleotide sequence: TGTGCCAGCTCTGGACTAGCGGACAGCACAGATACGCAGTATTTT. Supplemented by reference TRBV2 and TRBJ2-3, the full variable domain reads EPEVTQTPSHQVTQMGQEVILRCVPISNHLYFYWYRQILGQKVEFLVSFYNNEISEKSEIFDDQFSVERPDGSNFTLKIRSTKLEDSAMYFCASSGLADSTDTQYFGPGTRLTVL.

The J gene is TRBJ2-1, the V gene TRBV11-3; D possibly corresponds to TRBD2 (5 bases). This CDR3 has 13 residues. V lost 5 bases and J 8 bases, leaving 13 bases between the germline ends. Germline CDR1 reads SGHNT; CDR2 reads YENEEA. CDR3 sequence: CASSNPAGHEQFF. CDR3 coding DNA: TGTGCCAGCAGCAACCCGGCGGGTCATGAGCAGTTCTTC. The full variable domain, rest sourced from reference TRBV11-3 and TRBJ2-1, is EAGVVQSPRYKIIEKKQPVAFWCNPISGHNTLYWYLQNLGQGPELLIRYENEEAVDDSQLPKDRFSAERLKGVDSTLKIQPAELGDSAVYLCASSNPAGHEQFFGPGTRLTVL.

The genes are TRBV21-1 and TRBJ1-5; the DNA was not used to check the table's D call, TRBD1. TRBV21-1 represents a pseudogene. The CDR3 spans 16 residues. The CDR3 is CASSKNRQVTNQPQHF. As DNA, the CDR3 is TGTGCCAGCAGCAAAAACCGACAGGTCACCAATCAGCCCCAGCATTTT.